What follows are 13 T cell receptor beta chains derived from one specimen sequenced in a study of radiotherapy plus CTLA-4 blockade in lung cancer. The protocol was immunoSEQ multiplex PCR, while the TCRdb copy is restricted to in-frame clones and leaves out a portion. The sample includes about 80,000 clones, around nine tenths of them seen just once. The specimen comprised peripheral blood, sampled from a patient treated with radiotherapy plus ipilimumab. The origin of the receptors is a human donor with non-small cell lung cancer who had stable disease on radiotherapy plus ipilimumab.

CDR3 sequence: CASSHGLEYNEQFF. The CDR3 region has the DNA TGTGCCAGCAGCCACGGACTAGAATACAATGAGCAGTTCTTC. The rearrangement joins TRBV5-4 to TRBJ2-1; 7 bases align to TRBD2. With V trimmed by 4 bases and J by 4 bases, 5 bases remained unmatched. CDR3 size: 14 residues. Germline values: CDR1 SGHNT, CDR2 YYREEE (reference sequence).

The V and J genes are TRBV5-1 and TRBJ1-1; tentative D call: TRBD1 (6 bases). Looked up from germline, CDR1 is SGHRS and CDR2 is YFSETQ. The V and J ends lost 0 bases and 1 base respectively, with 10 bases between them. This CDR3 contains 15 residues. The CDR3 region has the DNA TGCGCCAGCAGCTTGGCGGGGGGGCCGAACACTGAAGCTTTCTTT. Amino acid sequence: CASSLAGGPNTEAFF.

DNA for the CDR3: TGTGCCAGCAGCTCCAGGACTAGCGCTGGGGCCAACGTCCTGACTTTC. As protein: CASSSRTSAGANVLTF. J is TRBJ2-6 and V is TRBV9; 9 bases line up with TRBD2. The V and J ends lost 4 bases and 2 bases, in that order; junction bases with no gene match: 4. Germline V gene data show CDR1 as SGDLS and CDR2 as YYNGEE. The CDR3 covers 16 residues. The full variable domain, completed using reference TRBV9 and TRBJ2-6, is DSGVTQTPKHLITATGQRVTLRCSPRSGDLSVYWYQQSLDQGLQFLIQYYNGEERAKGNILERFSAQQFPDLHSELNLSSLELGDSALYFCASSSRTSAGANVLTFGAGSRLTVL.

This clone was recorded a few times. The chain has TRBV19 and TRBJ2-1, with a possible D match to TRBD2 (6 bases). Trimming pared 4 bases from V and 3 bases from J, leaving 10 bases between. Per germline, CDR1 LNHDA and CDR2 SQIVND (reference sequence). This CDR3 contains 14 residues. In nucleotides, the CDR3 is TGTGCCAGTAGTAGGAGGGCCGGCTACAATGAGCAGTTCTTC. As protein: CASSRRAGYNEQFF. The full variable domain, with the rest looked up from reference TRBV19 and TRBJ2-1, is DGGITQSPKYLFRKEGQNVTLSCEQNLNHDAMYWYRQDPGQGLRLIYYSQIVNDFQKGDIAEGYSVSREKKESFPLTVTSAQKNPTAFYLCASSRRAGYNEQFFGPGTRLTVL.

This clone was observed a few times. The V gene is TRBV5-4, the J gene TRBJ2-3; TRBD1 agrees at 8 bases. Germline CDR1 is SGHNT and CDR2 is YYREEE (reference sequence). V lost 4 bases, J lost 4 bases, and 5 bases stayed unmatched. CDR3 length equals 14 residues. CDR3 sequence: CASSLSQGADTQYF. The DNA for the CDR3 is TGTGCCAGCAGCCTATCACAGGGGGCAGATACGCAGTATTTT.

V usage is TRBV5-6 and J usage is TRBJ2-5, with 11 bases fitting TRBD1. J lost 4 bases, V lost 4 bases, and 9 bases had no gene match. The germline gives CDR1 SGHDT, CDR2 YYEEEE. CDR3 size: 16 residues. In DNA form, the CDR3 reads TGTGCCAGCAGCCGCAGGACAGGGGGCGGGGGAGAGACCCAGTACTTC. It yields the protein CASSRRTGGGGETQYF.

The CDR3 nucleotides are TGCGCCAGCAGCCAAGATCTCGGAAACACCATATATTTT. As protein: CASSQDLGNTIYF. J is TRBJ1-3 and V is TRBV4-1; D ambiguous. V dropped 0 bases and J dropped 4 bases, with 4 bases sitting between them. There are 13 residues in the CDR3. Germline assignment: CDR1 MGHRA and CDR2 YSYEKL.

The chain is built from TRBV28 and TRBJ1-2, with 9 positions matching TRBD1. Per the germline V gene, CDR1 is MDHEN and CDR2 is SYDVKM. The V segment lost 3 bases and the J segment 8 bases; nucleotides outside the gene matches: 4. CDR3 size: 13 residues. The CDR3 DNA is TGTGCCAGCAGTTTTGACAGGGGGAGGGGCTACACCTTC. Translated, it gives CASSFDRGRGYTF.

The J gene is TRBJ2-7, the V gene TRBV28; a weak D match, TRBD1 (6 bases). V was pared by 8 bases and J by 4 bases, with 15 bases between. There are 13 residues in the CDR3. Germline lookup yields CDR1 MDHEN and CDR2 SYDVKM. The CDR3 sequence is CASFGRDNYEQYF. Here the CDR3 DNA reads TGTGCCAGCTTTGGTCGGGACAATTACGAGCAGTACTTC. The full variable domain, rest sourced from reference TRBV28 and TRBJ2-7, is DVKVTQSSRYLVKRTGEKVFLECVQDMDHENMFWYRQDPGLGLRLIYFSYDVKMKEKGDIPEGYSVSREKKERFSLILESASTNQTSMYLCASFGRDNYEQYFGPGTRLTVT.

DNA for the CDR3: TGTGCCATCAGTGACCCTAGCGGGGGGCCCCAGATCAATGAGCAGTTCTTC. It codes for CAISDPSGGPQINEQFF. The chain carries TRBV10-3 and TRBJ2-1; 11 nucleotides align to TRBD2. CDR3 length equals 17 residues. Germline V gene sequence: CDR1 ENHRY, CDR2 SYGVKD. Trimming removed 3 bases from V and 6 bases from J; junction bases left unmatched: 10.

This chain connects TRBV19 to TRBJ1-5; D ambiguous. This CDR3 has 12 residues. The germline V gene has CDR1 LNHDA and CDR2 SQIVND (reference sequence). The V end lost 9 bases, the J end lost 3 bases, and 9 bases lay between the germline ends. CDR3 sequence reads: CASGYPNQPQHF. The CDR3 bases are TGTGCCAGCGGCTACCCCAATCAGCCCCAGCATTTT. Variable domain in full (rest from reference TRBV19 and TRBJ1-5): DGGITQSPKYLFRKEGQNVTLSCEQNLNHDAMYWYRQDPGQGLRLIYYSQIVNDFQKGDIAEGYSVSREKKESFPLTVTSAQKNPTAFYLCASGYPNQPQHFGDGTRLSIL.

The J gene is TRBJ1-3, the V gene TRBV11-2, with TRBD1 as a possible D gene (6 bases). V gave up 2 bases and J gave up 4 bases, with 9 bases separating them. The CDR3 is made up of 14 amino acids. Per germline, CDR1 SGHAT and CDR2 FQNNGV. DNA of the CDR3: TGTGCCAGCAGCTTAAACAGGGAAGGAAACACCATATATTTT. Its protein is CASSLNREGNTIYF.

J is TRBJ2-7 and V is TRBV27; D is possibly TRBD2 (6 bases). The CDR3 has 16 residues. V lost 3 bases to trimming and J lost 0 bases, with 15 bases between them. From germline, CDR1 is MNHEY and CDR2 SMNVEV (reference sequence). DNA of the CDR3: TGTGCCAGCAGTTTGTCCGGGGGTTCCTTCTCCTACGAGCAGTACTTC. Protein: CASSLSGGSFSYEQYF.